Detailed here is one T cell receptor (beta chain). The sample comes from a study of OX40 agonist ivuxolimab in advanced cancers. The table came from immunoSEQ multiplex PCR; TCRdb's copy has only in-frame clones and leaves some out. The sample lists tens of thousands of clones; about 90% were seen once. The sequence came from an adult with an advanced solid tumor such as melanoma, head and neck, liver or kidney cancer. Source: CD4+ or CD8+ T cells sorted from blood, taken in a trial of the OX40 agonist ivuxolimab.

The CDR3 sequence: CASSRQGNYEQFF. As DNA, the CDR3 is TGTGCCAGCAGTCGGCAGGGGAATTATGAGCAGTTCTTC. The J gene is TRBJ2-1, the V gene TRBV5-6; D possibly corresponds to TRBD1 (6 bases). Trimming removed 5 bases from V and 8 bases from J, with 14 bases in between. CDR3 length: 13 amino acids. Germline loops: CDR1 SGHDT, CDR2 YYEEEE.